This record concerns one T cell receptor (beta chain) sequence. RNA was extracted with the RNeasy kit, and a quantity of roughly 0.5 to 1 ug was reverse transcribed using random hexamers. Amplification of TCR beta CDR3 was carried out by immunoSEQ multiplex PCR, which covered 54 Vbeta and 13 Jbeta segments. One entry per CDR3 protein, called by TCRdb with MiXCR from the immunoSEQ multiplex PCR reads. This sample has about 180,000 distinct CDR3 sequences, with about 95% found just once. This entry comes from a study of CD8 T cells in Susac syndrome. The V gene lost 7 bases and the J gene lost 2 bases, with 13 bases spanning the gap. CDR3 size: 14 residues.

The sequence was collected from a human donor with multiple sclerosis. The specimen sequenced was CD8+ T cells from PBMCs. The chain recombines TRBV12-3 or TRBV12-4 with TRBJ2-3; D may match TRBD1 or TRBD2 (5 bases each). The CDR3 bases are TGTGCCAGCACCGGGACGAGGGCCACAGATACGCAGTATTTT. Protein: CASTGTRATDTQYF.